Presented here are 26 T cell receptor beta chains from one specimen sequenced in a study of cytomegalovirus exposure and HLA in healthy donors. The PCR had 60 Vbeta and 13 Jbeta primers. Clones were sequenced by immunoSEQ multiplex PCR, and TCRdb holds only the in-frame ones, with some missing. The sample lists 120,000 or so clones, around four fifths occurring once. Input material: PBMCs. The receptors derive from a man between 25 and 39 years old in good health and CMV-seropositive.

The CDR3 here is CASSLSGTSGRDTQYF. In DNA, the CDR3 is TGTGCCAGCAGTTTATCCGGGACTAGCGGGAGAGATACGCAGTATTTT. The rearrangement uses TRBV27 and TRBJ2-3, with 14 bases lining up with TRBD2. The CDR3 is made up of 16 amino acids. From germline, CDR1 is MNHEY and CDR2 SMNVEV (reference sequence). Germline trimming cut 0 bases from V and 5 bases from J; bases unmatched to any gene: 1.

This clone turned up a few times. V usage is TRBV7-3 and J usage is TRBJ2-1; 9 bases align to TRBD2. Germline loops: CDR1 SGHTA, CDR2 FQGTGA. CDR3 size: 14 residues. The trim removed 2 bases at V and 8 bases at J, leaving 4 bases unmatched. The CDR3 loop reads CASSLLAGADEQFF. The CDR3 DNA reads TGTGCCAGCAGCTTATTAGCGGGAGCGGATGAGCAGTTCTTC.

The rearrangement uses TRBV27 and TRBJ2-2; 7 nucleotides agree with TRBD1. Germline V lookup: CDR1 MNHEY, CDR2 SMNVEV (reference sequence). This CDR3 spans 15 amino acids. J lost 7 bases, V lost 5 bases, and 10 bases had no gene match. The CDR3 is CASSPPTGIFGELFF. CDR3 in DNA: TGTGCCAGCAGTCCCCCGACAGGGATCTTCGGGGAGCTGTTTTTT.

V and J are TRBV5-1 and TRBJ2-7, with 7 bases matching TRBD2. Trimming removed 0 bases from V and 3 bases from J; junction bases left unmatched: 6. The CDR3 runs 15 residues. Germline CDR1 SGHRS, CDR2 YFSETQ. DNA for the CDR3: TGCGCCAGCAGCTTGGGACTAGCTAGTATCTACGAGCAGTACTTC. This sequence encodes CASSLGLASIYEQYF.

The chain combines TRBV19 with TRBJ1-5, with D unclear. The V end lost 1 base, the J end lost 0 bases, and 13 bases lay between the germline ends. Germline assignment: CDR1 LNHDA and CDR2 SQIVND (reference sequence). CDR3 length: 17 residues. The CDR3 coding sequence is TGTGCCAGTAGTATAGCCCCAGGTGACTATAGCAATCAGCCCCAGCATTTT. It codes for CASSIAPGDYSNQPQHF.

The rearrangement uses TRBV2 and TRBJ1-1, with D perhaps matching TRBD1 (5 bases). The CDR3 has 14 amino acids. The germline V gene has CDR1 SNHLY and CDR2 FYNNEI. V was pared by 5 bases and J by 3 bases, with 13 bases between. The CDR3 spells CASSKEGADTEAFF. The CDR3 DNA reads TGTGCCAGCAGTAAAGAAGGGGCCGACACTGAAGCTTTCTTT.

To note about this clone: Distinct nucleotide sequences in the sample also encode this CDR3. The chain has TRBV5-1 and TRBJ2-5, with D unresolved. The ends were cut back, 4 bases at V and 0 bases at J, with 4 bases in the middle. In germline, CDR1 is SGHRS, CDR2 YFSETQ. The CDR3 is 12 residues long. The CDR3 DNA follows: TGCGCCAGCAGCATCGACCAAGAGACCCAGTACTTC. This translates into CASSIDQETQYF. Filled out from reference TRBV5-1 and TRBJ2-5, the complete variable domain reads KAGVTQTPRYLIKTRGQQVTLSCSPISGHRSVSWYQQTPGQGLQFLFEYFSETQRNKGNFPGRFSGRQFSNSRSEMNVSTLELGDSALYLCASSIDQETQYFGPGTRLLVL.

The V call is TRBV4-3, the J call TRBJ2-5; D gene ambiguous. Matching the DNA end better, TRBJ2-7 makes the J call doubtful. The CDR3 is 13 residues long. Germline V gives CDR1 LGHNA, CDR2 YSLEER. The CDR3 DNA follows: TGCGCCAGCAGCCAAGAAAACCATTACGAGCAGTACTTC. Translated, it gives CASSQENHYEQYF.

In this sample, this clone turned up a few times. This chain connects TRBV4-3 to TRBJ2-2; a weak D match, TRBD2 (6 bases). The CDR3 extends over 14 amino acids. Germline V lookup: CDR1 LGHNA, CDR2 YSLEER. The germline V and J ends were trimmed by 1 base and 6 bases, with 9 bases remaining between them. CDR3 coding DNA: TGCGCCAGCAGCCAAGCCGGGGAGGCCGGGGAGCTGTTTTTT. Protein sequence: CASSQAGEAGELFF.

To note about this clone: The same CDR3 arises from other DNA sequences in this sample as well. The CDR3 spells CASSLSTSGSYEQYF. CDR3 in DNA: TGTGCCAGCAGCTTATCGACTAGCGGGAGCTACGAGCAGTACTTC. The chain couples TRBV11-2 to TRBJ2-7; TRBD2 matches at 12 bases. V lost 2 bases to trimming and J lost 3 bases; unmatched junction nucleotides: 2. The CDR3 sequence is 15 residues long. In germline, CDR1 is SGHAT, CDR2 FQNNGV.

This clone came up once. The chain employs TRBV7-9 and TRBJ2-1; D remains ambiguous. CDR1 SEHNR and CDR2 FQNEAQ come from the germline V gene (reference sequence). Trimming took 3 bases from V and 10 from J, leaving 10 bases between them. The CDR3 is 12 amino acids. This CDR3 is CASSFPLGEQFF. CDR3 nucleotide sequence: TGTGCCAGCAGCTTCCCTCTAGGCGAGCAGTTCTTC.

This clone was observed once. The rearrangement joins TRBV7-9 to TRBJ2-7; 8 positions match TRBD1. Per the germline V gene, CDR1 is SEHNR and CDR2 is FQNEAQ (reference sequence). V gave up 5 bases and J gave up 3 bases; unmatched junction bases: 6. The CDR3 is made up of 14 amino acids. CDR3: CASSPSGGYYEQYF. The CDR3 bases are TGTGCCAGCAGCCCCTCAGGGGGCTACTACGAGCAGTACTTC.

The chain employs TRBV5-1 and TRBJ2-3; 10 positions agree with TRBD2. Germline loops: CDR1 SGHRS, CDR2 YFSETQ. This CDR3 comprises 15 residues. The trim removed 5 bases at V and 0 bases at J, leaving 3 bases unmatched. CDR3 sequence reads: CASRTSGTSTDTQYF. The CDR3 DNA reads as TGCGCCAGCAGAACTAGCGGGACCAGCACAGATACGCAGTATTTT.

The genes are TRBV28 and TRBJ1-5, with a tentative D call TRBD1 (6 bases). The CDR3 totals 14 residues. The ends were cut back, 2 bases at V and 6 bases at J, with 11 bases in the middle. The germline V gene encodes CDR1 MDHEN and CDR2 SYDVKM. CDR3 nucleotide sequence: TGTGCCAGCAGTTTAGCAGGGGAGCGTCAGCCCCAGCATTTT. It encodes CASSLAGERQPQHF.

The V call is TRBV7-9, the J call TRBJ2-7; 9 bases fit TRBD2. Per the germline V gene, CDR1 is SEHNR and CDR2 is FQNEAQ (reference sequence). V dropped 5 bases and J dropped 3; count of bases not matched to a gene: 17. This CDR3 region has 18 residues. CDR3 region: CASSRVGAGGVRLYEQYF. The CDR3 DNA sequence: TGTGCCAGCAGCCGTGTAGGAGCGGGAGGAGTGAGGCTCTACGAGCAGTACTTC.

The V and J genes are TRBV7-2 and TRBJ2-7; D perhaps matches TRBD2 (6 bases). CDR1 is SGHTA and CDR2 is FQGNSA in the germline V gene. V lost 4 bases, J lost 3 bases, and 16 bases lay in between. This CDR3 contains 15 residues. CDR3 sequence: CASSSLQRAVYEQYF. Here the CDR3 DNA reads TGTGCCAGCAGCTCCCTCCAGCGGGCGGTCTACGAGCAGTACTTC.

This clone was recorded a few times. The V call is TRBV11-2, the J call TRBJ2-1; maybe TRBD2 (6 bases). This CDR3 spans 16 amino acids. The ends were cut back, 1 base at V and 4 bases at J, with 14 bases in the middle. Germline CDR1 and CDR2: SGHAT and FQNNGV. CDR3 protein: CASSLVISGTYNEQFF. The CDR3 coding sequence is TGTGCCAGCAGCTTAGTCATTAGCGGCACTTACAATGAGCAGTTCTTC. The full variable domain, with the rest looked up from reference TRBV11-2 and TRBJ2-1, is EAGVAQSPRYKIIEKRQSVAFWCNPISGHATLYWYQQILGQGPKLLIQFQNNGVVDDSQLPKDRFSAERLKGVDSTLKIQPAKLEDSAVYLCASSLVISGTYNEQFFGPGTRLTVL.

CDR3 in DNA: TGTGCCAGCAGCCCCGGGACAGGGACTGAAAAACTGTTTTTT. Its protein is CASSPGTGTEKLFF. V gene TRBV5-8 combines with J gene TRBJ1-4, with 9 bases aligning to TRBD1. This CDR3 spans 14 amino acids. With V trimmed by 4 bases and J by 7 bases, 5 bases remained unmatched. Germline CDR1 and CDR2: SGHTS and YDEGEE.

The rearrangement uses TRBV27 and TRBJ2-1; 13 bases map to TRBD2. V dropped 6 bases and J dropped 15; count of bases not matched to a gene: 8. Germline V lookup: CDR1 MNHEY, CDR2 SMNVEV (reference sequence). The CDR3 length is 13 residues. This chain's CDR3 is CASSRTSGRILFF. The DNA of the CDR3 is TGTGCCAGCAGCCGGACTAGCGGGAGAATTCTGTTCTTC.

The chain employs TRBV30 and TRBJ1-1, with D possibly matching TRBD1 (5 bases). The V end was cut by 0 bases, the J end by 3 bases, with 11 bases between. This CDR3 has 14 residues. Germline CDR1 reads GTSNPN; CDR2 reads SVGIG (reference sequence). CDR3 region: CAWSVSLGDTEAFF. DNA of the CDR3: TGTGCCTGGAGTGTGTCCCTAGGGGACACTGAAGCTTTCTTT.

CDR3 loop: CASSPGQGRETQYF. CDR3 nucleotide sequence: TGTGCCAGCAGCCCAGGACAGGGGCGAGAGACCCAGTACTTC. This chain links TRBV13 with TRBJ2-5; the match to TRBD1 covers 9 bases. This CDR3 comprises 14 residues. Germline lookup yields CDR1 PRHDT and CDR2 FYEKMQ (reference sequence). V was clipped by 5 bases and J by 4 bases; unmatched bases: 5. Looking up the rest from reference TRBV13 and TRBJ2-5 gives the full variable domain: AAGVIQSPRHLIKEKRETATLKCYPIPRHDTVYWYQQGPGQDPQFLISFYEKMQSDKGSIPDRFSAQQFSDYHSELNMSSLELGDSALYFCASSPGQGRETQYFGPGTRLLVL.

J is TRBJ1-3 and V is TRBV23-1; possibly TRBD1 for D (5 bases). TRBV23-1 is an ORF, with its function uncertain. The V end was cut by 0 bases, the J end by 2 bases, with 8 bases between. The CDR3 is made up of 15 amino acids. CDR3 protein: CASSQSPGPGNTIYF. The CDR3 DNA follows: TGCGCCAGCAGTCAATCGCCAGGGCCTGGAAACACCATATATTTT.

The chain employs TRBV7-2 and TRBJ2-2; 7 bases fit TRBD2. The CDR3 covers 16 residues. Germline-derived CDR1 and CDR2 are SGHTA and FQGNSA. After removal of 3 bases from V and 2 bases from J, the junction contained 6 bases not matched to a gene. In DNA, the CDR3 is TGTGCCAGCAGCTTGTTAGCGGGCCCTAACACCGGGGAGCTGTTTTTT. Translated: CASSLLAGPNTGELFF.

This chain uses TRBV5-1 with TRBJ2-3, with 14 bases that match TRBD2. Germline CDR1 and CDR2: SGHRS and YFSETQ. The junction had 4 bases not matched to a gene; V was cut back by 0 bases and J by 1 base. The CDR3 has 18 amino acids. The CDR3 sequence: CASSLGLAGGPGTDTQYF. Written as DNA, the CDR3 is TGCGCCAGCAGCTTGGGACTAGCGGGAGGGCCTGGCACAGATACGCAGTATTTT.

This clone was counted once. J is TRBJ2-3 and V is TRBV19; TRBD1 agrees at 9 bases. With 5 bases clipped from V and 4 bases from J, the junction kept 4 bases outside the gene matches. Germline-derived CDR1 and CDR2 are LNHDA and SQIVND (reference sequence). The CDR3 spans 14 residues. The CDR3 nucleotides are TGTGCCAGTAGTCCGCGGACAGGGGCAGATACGCAGTATTTT. Protein product: CASSPRTGADTQYF.

J is TRBJ1-4 and V is TRBV9; D is uncertain. V was clipped by 3 bases and J by 5 bases, with 5 bases between them. From germline, CDR1 is SGDLS and CDR2 YYNGEE. This CDR3 spans 12 amino acids. The CDR3, as DNA: TGTGCCAGCAGCGGCGTCAATGAAAAACTGTTTTTT. It codes for CASSGVNEKLFF.